This TCR beta chain was recovered during a study of regulatory T cells in long-lasting Graves disease. Time point given: newly diagnosed GD, antithyroid drugs for less than 3 months. RNA extracted from PBMCs served as the sequencing template. Germline values: CDR1 DFQATT, CDR2 SNEGSKA (reference sequence). This CDR3 comprises 14 residues. V gave up 4 bases and J gave up 3 bases; unmatched junction bases: 6. Points on this clonotype: A much larger clone sits a single nucleotide away, making a read error possible.

With iRepertoire HTBI primers and Arm-PCR of CDR3 regions, TCR beta libraries were built. TCRdb analysed the multiplex PCR reads with MiXCR anew, one entry per CDR3 protein. Of more than 350,000 distinct CDR3 sequences listed, 15% were seen once; the top ten hold around 15%. These data were also filed under a second study, of T cells in Graves' hyperthyroidism and ophthalmopathy. Turning to that study: Newly diagnosed patients aged 18 to 65 had hyperthyroidism of under 2 months' duration.

The chain recombines TRBV20-1 with TRBJ1-5, with 7 bases matching TRBD1. This clonotype was sampled from a woman in her twenties or thirties with Graves disease. The specimen was peripheral blood mononuclear cells (PBMCs), collected at new diagnosis, from a patient treated with antithyroid drugs. This CDR3 is CSATDRVYNQPQHF. The CDR3 nucleotides read TGCAGTGCTACAGACAGGGTGTACAATCAGCCCCAGCATTTT.